These 26 T cell receptor beta chains came from one sample sequenced in a study of blood T cell repertoires in COVID-19. Profiled with immunoSEQ multiplex PCR; TCRdb holds only in-frame clones, not every one. The sample has 65,000 to 80,000 clones; about 90% are singletons. Input material: peripheral blood. The source of these receptors is a human donor in a cohort sampled during active COVID-19.

V gene TRBV5-4 combines with J gene TRBJ1-1; 8 bases agree with TRBD1. V was clipped by 4 bases and J by 1 base; unmatched bases: 12. Germline values: CDR1 SGHNT, CDR2 YYREEE (reference sequence). This CDR3 contains 17 residues. The CDR3 is CASSQGASGPKNTEAFF. The CDR3 bases are TGTGCCAGCAGCCAGGGGGCGTCGGGACCCAAGAACACTGAAGCTTTCTTT.

V is TRBV19 and J is TRBJ1-1; 7 bases fit TRBD1. The germline gives CDR1 LNHDA, CDR2 SQIVND (reference sequence). There are 14 residues in the CDR3. J gave up 4 bases and V 4 bases, and 6 bases lay outside the gene matches. The CDR3 reads CASSRGQAGTEAFF. The CDR3 DNA follows: TGTGCCAGTAGTAGAGGACAGGCGGGCACTGAAGCTTTCTTT.

The chain uses TRBV6-5 and TRBJ1-1; D possibly corresponds to TRBD1 (6 bases). CDR3 size: 16 residues. CDR1 MNHEY and CDR2 SVGAGI come from the germline V gene. V was trimmed by 0 bases and J by 4 bases, leaving 15 bases between them. In nucleotides, the CDR3 is TGTGCCAGCAGTTACTCATGGACAGCGGGGTCCACTGAAGCTTTCTTT. Translating gives CASSYSWTAGSTEAFF.

This chain connects TRBV6-2 or TRBV6-3 to TRBJ2-5, with D possibly TRBD2 on 5 matching bases. Germline V gene data show CDR1 as MNHEY and CDR2 as SVGEGT. This CDR3 region has 18 residues. Trimming shortened V by 0 bases and J by 4 bases, and 21 bases separated the two germline ends. The CDR3 sequence is CASSYSMESGETVETQYF. CDR3 DNA: TGTGCCAGCAGTTACTCGATGGAAAGCGGAGAAACCGTAGAGACCCAGTACTTC.

This chain uses TRBV7-2 with TRBJ1-1; TRBD1 matches at 9 bases. In germline, CDR1 is SGHTA, CDR2 FQGNSA. The CDR3 loop spans 14 amino acids. J was trimmed by 4 bases and V by 4 bases; bases with no gene match: 4. The CDR3 DNA reads TGTGCCAGCAGCTACCGGGACAGGGTCACTGAAGCTTTCTTT. This encodes CASSYRDRVTEAFF.

The rearrangement uses TRBV27 and TRBJ2-7, with 9 positions matching TRBD1. Losses at the gene ends were 5 bases for V and 0 bases for J; bases not matched to a gene: 11. CDR3 size: 17 residues. Looked up from germline, CDR1 is MNHEY and CDR2 is SMNVEV (reference sequence). This CDR3 reads CASSTGQGLPNSYEQYF. The CDR3 region has the DNA TGTGCCAGCAGTACCGGACAGGGGCTTCCAAACTCCTACGAGCAGTACTTC.

This sequence joins TRBV18 and TRBJ1-1; D perhaps matches TRBD1 (5 bases). The V end lost 7 bases, the J end lost 7 bases, and 16 bases lay between the germline ends. The CDR3 has 13 residues. The V gene's germline CDR1 is KGHSH and CDR2 LQKENI. The CDR3 bases are TGTGCCAGCTACAAAGGGGTTCAAGGTGAAGCTTTCTTT. Protein product: CASYKGVQGEAFF.

This rearrangement joins TRBV27 to TRBJ1-2; possible D gene TRBD1, 6 bases. This CDR3 has 14 residues. V dropped 2 bases and J dropped 3 bases, with 10 bases sitting between them. Germline values: CDR1 MNHEY, CDR2 SMNVEV (reference sequence). The CDR3 is CASSLQQGHYGYTF. The CDR3 nucleotides read TGTGCCAGCAGTTTACAGCAGGGGCACTATGGCTACACCTTC.

The chain combines TRBV9 with TRBJ1-1; D is perhaps TRBD1 (5 bases). This CDR3 spans 14 amino acids. Germline values: CDR1 SGDLS, CDR2 YYNGEE. V was clipped by 1 base and J by 1 base, with 8 bases between them. CDR3 residues: CASSVSGGNTEAFF. The CDR3 DNA follows: TGTGCCAGCAGCGTAAGCGGGGGGAACACTGAAGCTTTCTTT.

In its sample, this clone was seen once. The gene calls are TRBV5-4 and TRBJ2-3; 12 bases are a match to TRBD2. CDR3 length equals 18 residues. Germline trimming cut 5 bases from V and 2 bases from J; bases unmatched to any gene: 12. The germline V gene has CDR1 SGHNT and CDR2 YYREEE (reference sequence). This CDR3 is CASSKLGLAGGTTDTQYF. CDR3 nucleotides: TGTGCCAGCAGTAAACTGGGGCTAGCGGGGGGGACCACAGATACGCAGTATTTT.

This clone was recorded a few times. V and J are TRBV6-5 and TRBJ1-2; the match to TRBD1 covers 7 bases. V lost 1 base to trimming and J lost 7 bases; unmatched junction nucleotides: 3. Germline loops: CDR1 MNHEY, CDR2 SVGAGI. The CDR3 is made up of 13 amino acids. Written as DNA, the CDR3 is TGTGCCAGCAGTTACTACAGGGGTAGTGGCTACACCTTC. Amino acid sequence: CASSYYRGSGYTF.

The V and J genes are TRBV3-1 (or the pseudogene TRBV3-2) and TRBJ2-1; the match to TRBD2 covers 12 bases. Germline V gene lookup returns CDR1 LGHDT and CDR2 YNNKEL (reference sequence). V lost 5 bases and J lost 8; bases outside the gene matches: 7. CDR3 length: 15 residues. The CDR3 nucleotides read TGTGCCAGCAGCTCTAGCGGGGGGGCCGGCGATGAGCAGTTCTTC. Its protein product is CASSSSGGAGDEQFF.

This clone occurred once. This chain links TRBV7-9 with TRBJ1-4; TRBD1 matches at 7 bases. There are 13 residues in the CDR3. The V and J ends lost 5 bases and 6 bases, in that order; junction bases with no gene match: 3. Germline loops: CDR1 SEHNR, CDR2 FQNEAQ (reference sequence). The CDR3 DNA sequence: TGTGCCAGCAGCAGACAGGGCTATGAAAAACTGTTTTTT. Its protein is CASSRQGYEKLFF. The entire variable domain, with the rest obtained from reference TRBV7-9 and TRBJ1-4, is as follows: DTGVSQNPRHKITKRGQNVTFRCDPISEHNRLYWYRQTLGQGPEFLTYFQNEAQLEKSRLLSDRFSAERPKGSFSTLEIQRTEQGDSAMYLCASSRQGYEKLFFGSGTQLSVL.

This chain links TRBV7-3 with TRBJ2-1; 14 nucleotides line up with TRBD2. Germline CDR1 SGHTA, CDR2 FQGTGA. CDR3 length equals 15 residues. V dropped 6 bases and J dropped 6; count of bases not matched to a gene: 4. CDR3 region: CASSPTSGGANEQFF. The DNA of the CDR3 is TGTGCCAGCAGTCCGACTAGCGGGGGGGCCAATGAGCAGTTCTTC.

The chain carries TRBV6-1 and TRBJ2-4, with D possibly matching TRBD2 (5 bases). CDR1 and CDR2 from the germline V gene are MNHNS and SASEGT. V was cut by 4 bases and J by 0 bases, with 16 bases left in between. The CDR3 length is 17 residues. CDR3 coding DNA: TGTGCCAGCAGTGCAGAGGGAGATCTACTAGCCAAAAACATTCAGTACTTC. Amino acid sequence: CASSAEGDLLAKNIQYF.

The V and J genes are TRBV5-1 and TRBJ2-5; 7 bases map to TRBD1. This CDR3 comprises 16 residues. Germline V gives CDR1 SGHRS, CDR2 YFSETQ. J lost 2 bases, V lost 0 bases, and 7 bases had no gene match. This chain's CDR3 is CASSLGVYRGQETQYF. The CDR3 DNA reads as TGCGCCAGCAGCTTGGGAGTGTACAGGGGTCAAGAGACCCAGTACTTC.

The J gene is TRBJ2-5, the V gene TRBV6-5; 9 bases map to TRBD1. Germline V lookup: CDR1 MNHEY, CDR2 SVGAGI. Trimming removed 5 bases from V and 3 bases from J; junction bases left unmatched: 4. The CDR3 has 14 amino acids. CDR3 sequence (DNA): TGTGCCAGCAGTAAGGGACAGGGCGAAGAGACCCAGTACTTC. Protein: CASSKGQGEETQYF.

V usage is TRBV5-1 and J usage is TRBJ2-1, with a tentative D call TRBD2 (5 bases). The germline V and J ends were trimmed by 4 bases and 0 bases, with 14 bases remaining between them. The CDR3 sequence is 16 residues long. Germline V gene lookup returns CDR1 SGHRS and CDR2 YFSETQ. In nucleotides, the CDR3 is TGCGCCAGCAGCCCTTCTCTGGGGAGCTCCTACAATGAGCAGTTCTTC. Amino acid sequence: CASSPSLGSSYNEQFF.

V usage is TRBV5-1 and J usage is TRBJ2-2; 7 bases are a match to TRBD1. CDR1 SGHRS and CDR2 YFSETQ come from the germline V gene. CDR3 length equals 18 residues. Trimming at V came to 2 bases and at J to 2 bases, leaving 12 bases not matched to a gene. The CDR3 DNA reads TGCGCCAGCAGCTTTGGGGCCTCGGGACAGATCAACACCGGGGAGCTGTTTTTT. This gives the protein CASSFGASGQINTGELFF.

The gene calls are TRBV18 and TRBJ1-1; 8 bases match TRBD1. CDR3 length: 15 residues. V was clipped by 2 bases and J by 7 bases; unmatched bases: 9. The germline gives CDR1 KGHSH, CDR2 LQKENI. CDR3 in amino acids: CASSPFGQGAGEAFF. CDR3 nucleotide sequence: TGTGCCAGCTCACCATTTGGGCAGGGGGCCGGTGAAGCTTTCTTT.

The V call is TRBV10-3, the J call TRBJ1-5; TRBD1 might be the D (5 bases). The CDR3 consists of 14 residues. Germline CDR1 ENHRY, CDR2 SYGVKD. V shed 4 bases and J shed 3 bases, with 10 bases lying between them. In DNA form, the CDR3 reads TGTGCCATCAGTGGGGGACTGAACAATCAGCCCCAGCATTTT. It translates to CAISGGLNNQPQHF.

Concerning this clone: In the same sample, other DNA sequences code for this CDR3. The chain links TRBV27 to TRBJ2-7; 11 bases fit TRBD1. Trimming took 7 bases from V and 3 from J; bases not matched to a gene: 20. Germline V gene sequence: CDR1 MNHEY, CDR2 SMNVEV (reference sequence). The CDR3 is made up of 19 amino acids. As DNA, the CDR3 is TGTGCCAGCACCCTACCCCCGGGGACAGGGGGTATCAGTGTCTACGAGCAGTACTTC. Encoded protein: CASTLPPGTGGISVYEQYF.

V and J are TRBV4-3 and TRBJ2-3; 7 bases align to TRBD2. The CDR3 contains 17 residues. Germline V gives CDR1 LGHNA, CDR2 YSLEER. V was clipped by 0 bases and J by 0 bases; unmatched bases: 6. Here the CDR3 reads CASSQEAGPSSTDTQYF. The CDR3 nucleotides are TGCGCCAGCAGCCAAGAAGCGGGGCCATCAAGCACAGATACGCAGTATTTT.

V and J are TRBV7-2 and TRBJ2-1, with 8 bases matching TRBD1. CDR1 and CDR2 (germline): SGHTA, FQGNSA. The CDR3 is made up of 14 amino acids. With 2 bases clipped from V and 8 bases from J, the junction kept 5 bases outside the gene matches. The CDR3 loop is CASSLLTGAHEQFF. The CDR3 DNA sequence: TGTGCCAGCAGCTTACTGACAGGGGCCCATGAGCAGTTCTTC.

The rearrangement links TRBV5-6 to TRBJ1-5; 10 bases are shared with TRBD1. V was pared by 4 bases and J by 9 bases, with 7 bases of the junction left unmatched. The germline gives CDR1 SGHDT, CDR2 YYEEEE. This CDR3 is 14 amino acids long. The CDR3 coding sequence is TGTGCCAGCAGCCCAGGGACAGGGGAACGGCCCCAGCATTTT. Residues: CASSPGTGERPQHF.

This clone has only one observation. The gene calls are TRBV5-1 and TRBJ2-3; 10 nucleotides align to TRBD1. Germline CDR1 and CDR2: SGHRS and YFSETQ. The CDR3 consists of 15 residues. J was trimmed by 5 bases and V by 8 bases; bases with no gene match: 11. CDR3 nucleotides: TGCGCCAGTGCTTTAGAGGGACAGGGGCTAGATACGCAGTATTTT. Its translation: CASALEGQGLDTQYF.